This T cell receptor beta chain was identified during a study of T cells in Graves' hyperthyroidism and ophthalmopathy. Amplified TCR beta CDR3 regions came from RNA transcripts. When the TCR CDR3 underwent first-round RT-PCR, the HTBI primer set was used. Via MiXCR, TCRdb re-called the multiplex PCR reads, giving one row per CDR3 protein. The sample yields 550,000 to 700,000 distinct CDR3 sequences, about 45% seen once. Material for sequencing was peripheral blood or thyroid tissue (not recorded which). The clonotype originates from an adult woman with Graves' disease, either hyperthyroidism or ophthalmopathy (not recorded which).

CDR3 sequence reads: CSAPRAGNTEAFF. CDR3 in DNA: TGCAGTGCGCCGAGGGCGGGGAACACTGAAGCTTTCTTT. The chain uses TRBV20-1 and TRBJ1-1; D remains unclear. The CDR3 is 13 residues long. CDR1 is DFQATT and CDR2 is SNEGSKA in the germline V gene (reference sequence). The V end was cut by 6 bases, the J end by 1 base, with 12 bases between.